Sequencing of this T cell receptor beta chain was carried out in a study of immune evolution from preneoplasia to lung adenocarcinoma. At the level of the study: HLA loss of heterozygosity: roughly 7.5% AIS, around 16% MIA, about 31% ADC, none AAH. General study results and limits: Later-stage lesions seemingly showed higher T cell density and diversity than normal lung. Compared with EGFR-mutant or double wild-type lesions, KRAS-mutant nodules were more clonal.

CDR3 length: 16 amino acids. V lost 4 bases and J lost 5; bases outside the gene matches: 10. The germline CDR1 and CDR2 sequences are SGHRS and YFSETQ. Clones were read by immunoSEQ multiplex PCR, and TCRdb kept only the in-frame ones, dropping some. Among fewer than 14,000 clones listed, 82% were seen once. This clone showed up just once. Its cognate antigen is unknown. The chain carries TRBV5-1 and TRBJ1-2; 11 nucleotides align to TRBD1. This sequence was found in a person aged 65 to 85 with lung adenocarcinoma. The material sequenced was FFPE minimally invasive lung adenocarcinoma tissue. The CDR3: CASSPWTGGAEYGYTF. In DNA, the CDR3 is TGCGCCAGCAGCCCGTGGACAGGGGGCGCAGAGTATGGCTACACCTTC.